Listed below are T cell receptor beta chains from one sample, sequenced in a study of cytomegalovirus exposure and HLA in healthy donors. The data were produced by immunoSEQ multiplex PCR, yet TCRdb's version contains in-frame clones alone and is incomplete. Altogether approximately 110,000 clones are present, around 64% being singletons, with the ten largest covering roughly 2.2%. The sample was PBMCs. The receptors come from a woman aged 25 to 39 in good health and CMV-seronegative. CDR3s include the opening cysteine and the closing phenylalanine or tryptophan. Each record gives: clone size, J gene, V gene, D gene, CDR3 protein, CDR3 DNA. The D gene is left open where the match is weak. Not every row has a clone size; where given, it reads once, few, many or a size class.

few TRBJ2-5 TRBV25-1 TRBD2 CASSDPGEGRETQYF TGTGCCAGCAGTGACCCCGGGGAGGGAAGAGAGACCCAGTACTTC
NA TRBJ2-7 TRBV29-1 NA CSVGAGNSYEQYF TGCAGCGTTGGGGCGGGAAACTCCTACGAGCAGTACTTC
NA TRBJ2-2 TRBV15 NA CATSRDSFGRSNTGELFF TGTGCCACCAGCAGAGACAGTTTCGGCAGGTCGAACACCGGGGAGCTGTTTTTT
NA TRBJ2-5 TRBV9 NA CASSVAGVVGGQETQYF TGTGCCAGCAGCGTAGCCGGGGTGGTGGGGGGACAAGAGACCCAGTACTTC
once TRBJ2-1 TRBV4-2 TRBD2 CASSQDGTSGLEQFF TGTGCCAGCAGCCAAGACGGGACTAGCGGACTTGAGCAGTTCTTC
few TRBJ1-1 TRBV6-1 NA CASSEVRTNTEAFF TGTGCCAGCAGTGAAGTCAGGACTAACACTGAAGCTTTCTTT
NA TRBJ1-2 TRBV6-4 TRBD1 CASRRGQDPNYGYTF TGTGCCAGCAGGCGGGGACAGGATCCTAACTATGGCTACACCTTC
NA TRBJ1-1 TRBV6-5 NA CASHRVMNTEAFF TGTGCCAGCCACAGGGTAATGAACACTGAAGCTTTCTTT
few TRBJ2-2 TRBV4-1 TRBD2 CASSLRAGSLTGELFF TGCGCCAGCAGCCTTAGAGCGGGGTCGCTCACCGGGGAGCTGTTTTTT
NA TRBJ2-6 TRBV13 NA CASSPTGTPVLSGANVLTF TGTGCCAGCAGCCCGACCGGGACACCGGTCCTCTCTGGGGCCAACGTCCTGACTTTC